This is a list of T cell receptor beta chains from one sample in a study of cytomegalovirus exposure and HLA in healthy donors. Repertoires were generated with immunoSEQ multiplex PCR, while TCRdb's copy carries only in-frame clones and drops some. There are tens of thousands of clones in the sample; around 66% occur only once, and 15% lies in the top ten. Sequenced: PBMCs. The receptors were sampled from a woman between 40 and 50 years old in good health and CMV-seropositive. The CDR3 runs from the conserved cysteine through the conserved F or W. The D gene is left open where the match is weak. Not every row has a clone size; where given, it reads once, few, many or a size class.

size: .
J: TRBJ2-5
V: TRBV2
D: TRBD2
DNA: TGTGCCAGCAGTGAAGGACTAGCGGGAGGTTTTGTGACCCAGTACTTC
CDR3: CASSEGLAGGFVTQYF

size: once
J: TRBJ1-1
V: TRBV15
D: .
DNA: TGTGCCACCAGCAGAGGTAATCGCGCTGAAGCTTTCTTT
CDR3: CATSRGNRAEAFF

size: once
J: TRBJ2-5
V: TRBV2
D: .
DNA: TGTGCCAGCTCCCTAGACAGTCAAGAGACCCAGTACTTC
CDR3: CASSLDSQETQYF

size: once
J: TRBJ1-1
V: TRBV6-4
D: .
DNA: TGTGCCAGCAGTGTCGACCTCCGAGCGAGCACTGAAGCTTTCTTT
CDR3: CASSVDLRASTEAFF

size: once
J: TRBJ1-4
V: TRBV19
D: .
DNA: TGTGCCAGTAGTATAGTAGCAGTTGGCGATGAAAAACTGTTTTTT
CDR3: CASSIVAVGDEKLFF

size: .
J: TRBJ2-7
V: TRBV7-2
D: TRBD1
DNA: TGTGCCAGCAGTTCCCAGGACAGGGGGCGCCACGAGCAGTACTTC
CDR3: CASSSQDRGRHEQYF

size: few
J: TRBJ2-1
V: TRBV5-1
D: TRBD2
DNA: TGCGCCAGCAGCTTGGTGGGCGGCTACTGGGAGGGAGATTACAATGAGCAGTTCTTC
CDR3: CASSLVGGYWEGDYNEQFF

size: .
J: TRBJ1-3
V: TRBV15
D: .
DNA: TGTGCCACCAGCAGAGATCTCCTTTCCTCTGGAAACACCATATATTTT
CDR3: CATSRDLLSSGNTIYF

size: .
J: TRBJ2-1
V: TRBV18
D: .
DNA: TGTGCCAGCTCACCAGGGGGCGAGGATGAGCAGTTCTTC
CDR3: CASSPGGEDEQFF

size: .
J: TRBJ1-1
V: TRBV28
D: .
DNA: TGTGCCAGCAGTTCCCGGGTGGAGAACACTGAAGCTTTCTTT
CDR3: CASSSRVENTEAFF

size: once
J: TRBJ1-5
V: TRBV2
D: .
DNA: TGTGCCAGCAATCGGGGGGGCAATCAGCCCCAGCATTTT
CDR3: CASNRGGNQPQHF

size: .
J: TRBJ1-3
V: TRBV18
D: .
DNA: TGTGCCAGCTCACCAAGCGCTCTAGAGGGAAACACCATATATTTT
CDR3: CASSPSALEGNTIYF

size: few
J: TRBJ2-6
V: TRBV27
D: TRBD1
DNA: TGTGCCAGCAGTTTCTCAGGGGGTGCCAACGTCCTGACTTTC
CDR3: CASSFSGGANVLTF

size: .
J: TRBJ2-7
V: TRBV7-6
D: TRBD1
DNA: TGTGCCAGCAGCGCTACCGGGACAGATGTCGAGCAGTACTTC
CDR3: CASSATGTDVEQYF

size: few
J: TRBJ2-3
V: TRBV30
D: TRBD2
DNA: TGTGCCTGGAGTGCCAGCCGGACTAGTTCATCAGATACGCAGTATTTT
CDR3: CAWSASRTSSSDTQYF

size: few
J: TRBJ2-1
V: TRBV7-3
D: TRBD2
DNA: TGTGCCAGCACCCTACGGGAGGGGGGTGAGCAGTTCTTC
CDR3: CASTLREGGEQFF

size: .
J: TRBJ1-1
V: TRBV11-1
D: TRBD1
DNA: TGTGCCAGCAGCTTAGAGGGGACAGGCATCACTGAAGCTTTCTTT
CDR3: CASSLEGTGITEAFF

size: .
J: TRBJ1-2
V: TRBV7-9
D: .
DNA: TGTGCCAGCAGCTTAGCCCGTGAGGAGGGGCCTTATGGCTACACCTTC
CDR3: CASSLAREEGPYGYTF

size: .
J: TRBJ2-1
V: TRBV19
D: TRBD2
DNA: TGTGCCAGTAAAATAACGACTAGCGGGAGGTTATACAATGAGCAGTTCTTC
CDR3: CASKITTSGRLYNEQFF

size: .
J: TRBJ1-1
V: TRBV4-1
D: TRBD1
DNA: TGCGCCAGCAGCCAAGGGTCCCACAGGGGGAACACTGAAGCTTTCTTT
CDR3: CASSQGSHRGNTEAFF

size: .
J: TRBJ2-1
V: TRBV7-2
D: .
DNA: TGTGCCAGCAGCCCCCGACTAGATGAGCAGTTCTTC
CDR3: CASSPRLDEQFF

size: few
J: TRBJ1-2
V: TRBV6-5
D: TRBD1
DNA: TGTGCCAGCACCCCAGGGACAGTCGGCTTGGGCTACACCTTC
CDR3: CASTPGTVGLGYTF

size: .
J: TRBJ2-3
V: TRBV18
D: TRBD2
DNA: TGTGCCAGCTCACCAGACCTAGCGGGAGGCGATACGCAGTATTTT
CDR3: CASSPDLAGGDTQYF